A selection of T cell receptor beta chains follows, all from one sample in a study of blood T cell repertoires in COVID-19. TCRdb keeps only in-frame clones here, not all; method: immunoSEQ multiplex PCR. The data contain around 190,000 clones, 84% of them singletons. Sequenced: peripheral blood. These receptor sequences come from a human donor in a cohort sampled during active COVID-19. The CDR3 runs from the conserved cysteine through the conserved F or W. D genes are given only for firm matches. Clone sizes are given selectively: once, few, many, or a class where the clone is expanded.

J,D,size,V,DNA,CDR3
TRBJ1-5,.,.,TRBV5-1,TGCGCCAGCAGCTTGGAAGGGGGTAGTCAGCCCCAGCATTTT,CASSLEGGSQPQHF
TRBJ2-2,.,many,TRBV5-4,TGTGCCAGCAGTTGGGGGCTGGCGGCCCAGAACACCGGGGAGCTGTTTTTT,CASSWGLAAQNTGELFF
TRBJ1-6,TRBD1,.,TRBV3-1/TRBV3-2,TGTGCCAGCAGCCAATTCTACAGGGGGCTTAGGTCACCCCTCCACTTT,CASSQFYRGLRSPLHF
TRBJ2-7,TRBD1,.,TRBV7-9,TGTGCCAGCAGGCCCGGGACAGGGGTCGACGAGCAGTACTTC,CASRPGTGVDEQYF
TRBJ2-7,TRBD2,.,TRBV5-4,TGTGCCAGCAGCGGGGGGCTAGCGGGGTACGAGCAGTACTTC,CASSGGLAGYEQYF
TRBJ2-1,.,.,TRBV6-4,TGTGCCAGCGGACTTAGCGTCTCCTACAATGAGCAGTTCTTC,CASGLSVSYNEQFF
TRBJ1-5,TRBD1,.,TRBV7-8,TGTGCCAGCAGCTACCGGGACAGGGGCAATCAGCCCCAGCATTTT,CASSYRDRGNQPQHF
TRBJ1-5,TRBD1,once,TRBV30,TGTGCCTGGAGCAAGACAGGGGCTGCTGGAAATCAGCCCCAGCATTTT,CAWSKTGAAGNQPQHF
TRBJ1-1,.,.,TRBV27,TGTGCCAGCAGTCAACACAGGAACCCTGTCGCTGAAGCTTTCTTT,CASSQHRNPVAEAFF
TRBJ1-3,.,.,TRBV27,TGTGCCAGCAGTTTAAGGCCGGGGGGAGGAAACACCATATATTTT,CASSLRPGGGNTIYF
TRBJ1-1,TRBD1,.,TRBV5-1,TGCGCCAGCAGCGCCGGGACAGGGGCTATGAACACTGAAGCTTTCTTT,CASSAGTGAMNTEAFF
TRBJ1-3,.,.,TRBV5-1,TGCGCCAGCAGCCTTGAGGCGGACGGGGGGAACACCATATATTTT,CASSLEADGGNTIYF
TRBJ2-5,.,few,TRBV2,TGTGCCAGCAGTGTTTCCCTATTTGGGACCCAGTACTTC,CASSVSLFGTQYF
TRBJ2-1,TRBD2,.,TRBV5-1,TGCGCCAGCAGCTTGGCCGGGACTAGCGGCCGTAATGAGCAGTTCTTC,CASSLAGTSGRNEQFF
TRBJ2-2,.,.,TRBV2,TGTGCCAGCAGTGACAGGGGCAACAGGGAGCTGTTTTTT,CASSDRGNRELFF
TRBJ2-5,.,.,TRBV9,TGTGCCAGCAGCGTAGGATTCGGGGAGACCCAGTACTTC,CASSVGFGETQYF
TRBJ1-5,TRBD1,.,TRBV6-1,TGTGCCAGCAGTGAATCCCTCCTCCGGGACAGGGTTTCGCCCCAGCATTTT,CASSESLLRDRVSPQHF
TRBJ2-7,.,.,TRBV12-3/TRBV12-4,TGTGCCAGCAGTGGCGGAGGATACGAGCAGTACTTC,CASSGGGYEQYF
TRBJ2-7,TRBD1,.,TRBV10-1,TGCGCCAGCAGTGTGGACAGGGGGCGCGAGCAGTACTTC,CASSVDRGREQYF
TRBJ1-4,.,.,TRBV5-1,TGCGCCAGCACCCCGGGACAAAGTAATGAAAAACTGTTTTTT,CASTPGQSNEKLFF
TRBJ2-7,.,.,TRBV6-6,TGTGCCAGCAGTTTGTCCAGAATAAACTACGAGCAGTACTTC,CASSLSRINYEQYF
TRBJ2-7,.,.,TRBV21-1,TGTGCCAGCAGCAAGTTAGTACGTCAGGACAGGTGTCCCTACGAGCAGTACTTC,CASSKLVRQDRCPYEQYF
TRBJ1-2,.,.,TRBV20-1,TGCAGTCCCGAGGGCAGAGGGTACACCTTC,CSPEGRGYTF
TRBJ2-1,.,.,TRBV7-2,TGTGCCAGCAGCTTAGCGGAGTTTAATGAGCAGTTCTTC,CASSLAEFNEQFF
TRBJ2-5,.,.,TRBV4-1,TGCGCCAGCAGCCAAGTTAGCGGAGAGACCCAGTACTTC,CASSQVSGETQYF
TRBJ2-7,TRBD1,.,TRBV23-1,TGCGCCAGCAGTCAGGCCACGGGACAGGGCACTGACTCCTACGAGCAGTACTTC,CASSQATGQGTDSYEQYF
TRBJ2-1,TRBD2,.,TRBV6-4,TGTGCCAGCAGTGACCCGGGACTAGCGGGAGTAGTGTACAATGAGCAGTTCTTC,CASSDPGLAGVVYNEQFF
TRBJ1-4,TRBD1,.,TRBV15,TGTGCCACCAGCAGGTGGGGACAGGAAAAACTGTTTTTT,CATSRWGQEKLFF
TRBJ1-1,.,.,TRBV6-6,TGTGCCAGCAGTGGATACTCGAGGGAAGCTTTCTTT,CASSGYSREAFF
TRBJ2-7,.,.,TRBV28,TGTGCCAGCAGTTTTTCCCTCGCAGGGGTTAGGGAGCAGTACTTC,CASSFSLAGVREQYF
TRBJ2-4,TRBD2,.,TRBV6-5,TGTGCCAGCAGGGGAGCGGGAGGGAAAAACATTCAGTACTTC,CASRGAGGKNIQYF
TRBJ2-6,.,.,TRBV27,TGTGCCAGCAGTTTGATCGGGTTTACTGGGGCCAACGTCCTGACTTTC,CASSLIGFTGANVLTF
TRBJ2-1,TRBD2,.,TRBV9,TGTGCCAGCAGCCCGAGGAGCGGGAGCTCCTACAATGAGCAGTTCTTC,CASSPRSGSSYNEQFF